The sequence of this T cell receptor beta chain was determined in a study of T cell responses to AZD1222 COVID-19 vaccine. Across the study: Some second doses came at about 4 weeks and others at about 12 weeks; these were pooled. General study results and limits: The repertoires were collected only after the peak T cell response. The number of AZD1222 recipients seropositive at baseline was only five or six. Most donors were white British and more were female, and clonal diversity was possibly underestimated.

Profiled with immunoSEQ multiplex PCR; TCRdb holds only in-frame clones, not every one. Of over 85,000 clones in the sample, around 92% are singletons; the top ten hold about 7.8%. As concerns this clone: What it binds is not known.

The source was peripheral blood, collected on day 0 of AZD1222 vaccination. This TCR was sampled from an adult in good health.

The CDR3: CASSSWGQHNEQFF. As DNA, the CDR3 is TGTGCCAGTAGCTCTTGGGGACAGCACAATGAGCAGTTCTTC. The chain has TRBV19 and TRBJ2-1; TRBD1 matches at 7 bases. The germline CDR1 and CDR2 sequences are LNHDA and SQIVND (reference sequence). The CDR3 is 14 amino acids. The J segment lost 5 bases and the V segment lost 6 bases, leaving 7 bases of the junction unmatched.